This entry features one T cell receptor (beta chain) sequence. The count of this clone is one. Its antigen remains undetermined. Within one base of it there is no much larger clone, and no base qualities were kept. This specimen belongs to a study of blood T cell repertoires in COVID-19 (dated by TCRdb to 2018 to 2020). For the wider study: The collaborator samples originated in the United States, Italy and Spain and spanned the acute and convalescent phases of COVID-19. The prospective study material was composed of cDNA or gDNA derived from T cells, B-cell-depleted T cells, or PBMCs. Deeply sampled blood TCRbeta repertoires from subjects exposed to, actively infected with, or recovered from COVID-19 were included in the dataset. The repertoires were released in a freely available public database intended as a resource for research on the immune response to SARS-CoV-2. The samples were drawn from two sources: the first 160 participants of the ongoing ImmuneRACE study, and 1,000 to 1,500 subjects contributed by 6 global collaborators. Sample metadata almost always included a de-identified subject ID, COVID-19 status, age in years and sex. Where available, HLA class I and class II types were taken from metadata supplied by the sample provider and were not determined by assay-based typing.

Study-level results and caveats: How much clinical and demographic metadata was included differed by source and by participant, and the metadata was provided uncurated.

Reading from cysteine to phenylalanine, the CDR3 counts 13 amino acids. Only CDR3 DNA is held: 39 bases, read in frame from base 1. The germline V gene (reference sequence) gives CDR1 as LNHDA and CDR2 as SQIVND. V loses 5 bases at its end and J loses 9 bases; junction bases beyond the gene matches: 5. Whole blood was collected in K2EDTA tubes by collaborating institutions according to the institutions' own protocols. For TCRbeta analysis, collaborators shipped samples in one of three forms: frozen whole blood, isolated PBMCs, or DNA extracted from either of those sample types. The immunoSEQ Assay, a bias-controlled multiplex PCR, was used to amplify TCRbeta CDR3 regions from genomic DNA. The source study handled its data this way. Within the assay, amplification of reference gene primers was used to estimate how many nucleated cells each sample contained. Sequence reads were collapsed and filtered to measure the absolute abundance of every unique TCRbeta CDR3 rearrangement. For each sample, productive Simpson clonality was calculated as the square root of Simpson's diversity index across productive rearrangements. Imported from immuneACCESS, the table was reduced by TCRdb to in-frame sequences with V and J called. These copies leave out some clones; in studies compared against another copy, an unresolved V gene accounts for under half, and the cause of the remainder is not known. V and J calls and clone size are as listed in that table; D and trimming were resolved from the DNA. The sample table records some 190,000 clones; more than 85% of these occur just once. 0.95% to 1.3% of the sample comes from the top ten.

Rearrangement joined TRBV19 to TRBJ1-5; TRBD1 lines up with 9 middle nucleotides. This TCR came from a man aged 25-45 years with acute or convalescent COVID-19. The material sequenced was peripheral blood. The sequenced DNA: TGTGCCAGTAGTCTGACGGACAGGGGGCCCCAGCATTTT. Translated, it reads CASSLTDRGPQHF.